The text below deals with one TCR beta chain. This entry comes from a study of blood T cell repertoires in COVID-19. About the study: There were acute and convalescent COVID-19 samples, and they came from the United States, Italy and Spain. The cDNA or gDNA used as material had been derived from T cells, B-cell-depleted T cells, or PBMCs.

The table came from immunoSEQ multiplex PCR; TCRdb's copy has only in-frame clones and leaves some out. The sample contains over 70,000 clones, around 91% of which appear only once. The TCR comes from a young man with COVID-19, enrolled during active disease. Sequencing input: peripheral blood.

Here the CDR3 DNA reads TGCGCCAGCAGCCAAGATATAGCGGGAGGCGAGACCCAGTACTTC. Its translation: CASSQDIAGGETQYF. The chain is built from TRBV4-3 and TRBJ2-5, with 10 bases fitting TRBD2. This CDR3 has 15 residues. Per germline, CDR1 LGHNA and CDR2 YSLEER. Losses at the gene ends were 0 bases for V and 5 bases for J; bases not matched to a gene: 3.